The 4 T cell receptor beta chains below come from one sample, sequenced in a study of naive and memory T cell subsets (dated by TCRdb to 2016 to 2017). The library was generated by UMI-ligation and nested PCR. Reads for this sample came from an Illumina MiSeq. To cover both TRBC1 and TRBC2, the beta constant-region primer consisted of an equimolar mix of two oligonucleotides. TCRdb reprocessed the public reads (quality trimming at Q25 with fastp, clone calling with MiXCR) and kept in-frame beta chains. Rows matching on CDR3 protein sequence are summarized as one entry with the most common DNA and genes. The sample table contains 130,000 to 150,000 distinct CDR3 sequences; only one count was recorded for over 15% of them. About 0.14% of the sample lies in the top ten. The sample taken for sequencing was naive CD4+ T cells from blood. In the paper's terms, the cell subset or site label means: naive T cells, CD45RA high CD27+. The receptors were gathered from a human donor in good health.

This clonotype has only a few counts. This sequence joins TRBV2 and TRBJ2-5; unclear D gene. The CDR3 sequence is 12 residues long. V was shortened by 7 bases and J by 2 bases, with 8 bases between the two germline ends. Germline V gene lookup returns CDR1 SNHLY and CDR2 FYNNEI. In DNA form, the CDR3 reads TGTGCCAGCACCCCAGGTCAAGAGACCCAGTACTTC. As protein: CASTPGQETQYF.

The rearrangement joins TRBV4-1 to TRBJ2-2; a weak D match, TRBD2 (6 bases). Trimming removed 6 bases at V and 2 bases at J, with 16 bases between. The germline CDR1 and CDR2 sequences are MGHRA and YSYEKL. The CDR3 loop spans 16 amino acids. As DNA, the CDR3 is TGCGCCAGCAGGCCGGCGGGGCAGATAAACACCGGGGAGCTGTTTTTT. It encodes CASRPAGQINTGELFF.

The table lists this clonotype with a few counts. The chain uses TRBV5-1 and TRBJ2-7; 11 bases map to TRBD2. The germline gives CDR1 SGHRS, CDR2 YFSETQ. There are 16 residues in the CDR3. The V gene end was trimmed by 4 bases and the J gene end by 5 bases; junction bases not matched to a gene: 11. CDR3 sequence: CASSPNSGRAWDEQYF. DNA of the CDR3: TGCGCCAGCAGCCCGAATAGCGGGAGGGCCTGGGACGAGCAGTACTTC.

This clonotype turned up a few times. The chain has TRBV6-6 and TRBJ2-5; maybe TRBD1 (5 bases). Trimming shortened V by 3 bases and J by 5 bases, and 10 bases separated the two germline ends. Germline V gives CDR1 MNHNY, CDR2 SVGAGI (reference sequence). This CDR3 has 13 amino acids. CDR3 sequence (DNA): TGTGCCAGCAGTTATAGGGGTAGGGAGACCCAGTACTTC. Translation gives CASSYRGRETQYF.